This T cell receptor beta chain was identified during a study of T-cell memory formation after mild COVID-19. The V gene's germline CDR1 is SEHNR and CDR2 FQNEAQ (reference sequence). This CDR3 contains 12 residues. V lost 1 base, J lost 11 bases, and 12 bases lay in between. Each CDR3 protein gets one entry after TCRdb re-called the 5' RACE reads with MiXCR. The sample contains 190,000 or so distinct CDR3 sequences, 20% to 25% of which appear only once. Only a few counts were recorded for this clonotype. This clonotype originated in an adult woman who had mild COVID-19 (a few samples of this study predate the infection). Cell type and time point are not known. J is TRBJ2-7 and V is TRBV7-9; D perhaps matches TRBD1 (5 bases). Specimen: PBMCs or a T cell subset sorted from them (not recorded which). The CDR3, as DNA: TGTGCCAGCAGCTTAGAGACGGACAAGGAGTACTTC. Protein sequence: CASSLETDKEYF.